A selection of T cell receptor beta chains follows, all from one sample in a study of identical twins. TCRdb re-called the 5' RACE reads with MiXCR, one entry per CDR3 protein. The sample shows 500,000 to 550,000 distinct CDR3 sequences, less than 25% of them seen only once. These data were also reused for a study on T cells expressing NK-cell markers.

Sequencing was done on a sample of CD4+ T cells sorted from blood. Receptors originate from a woman under 30 in good health. Each CDR3 is given with its conserved first and last residue. Fields, in order: V gene, clone size, D gene, J gene, CDR3 DNA, CDR3 protein. A D gene is named only where the DNA matches it firmly. Only part of the rows carry a size: once, few, many, or a class if the clone is expanded.

v_gene: TRBV12-3/TRBV12-4
abundance: few
d_gene: NA
j_gene: TRBJ1-1
CDR3nt: TGTGCCAGCAGTTCCGTAGGCATCGGGGAAGCTTTCTTT
CDR3aa: CASSSVGIGEAFF

v_gene: TRBV7-9
abundance: few
d_gene: TRBD1
j_gene: TRBJ1-2
CDR3nt: TGTGCCAGCAGCGCCAAGGGACAGGGGACCTTC
CDR3aa: CASSAKGQGTF

v_gene: TRBV11-2
abundance: NA
d_gene: NA
j_gene: TRBJ2-3
CDR3nt: TGTGCCAGCAGCTCGGGACCTAACGGACGCACAGATACGCAGTATTTT
CDR3aa: CASSSGPNGRTDTQYF

v_gene: TRBV5-4
abundance: NA
d_gene: NA
j_gene: TRBJ2-7
CDR3nt: TGTGCCAGCAGCTTCGGGGGTTTCGGTGCCGAGCAGTACTTC
CDR3aa: CASSFGGFGAEQYF

v_gene: TRBV9
abundance: NA
d_gene: NA
j_gene: TRBJ2-2
CDR3nt: TGTGCCAGCAGCGTTTCTCAGGCTGCGACCGGGGAGCTGTTTTTT
CDR3aa: CASSVSQAATGELFF

v_gene: TRBV29-1
abundance: many
d_gene: NA
j_gene: TRBJ2-7
CDR3nt: TGCAGCGTTGGCGACGACAGCACCTACGAGCAGTACTTC
CDR3aa: CSVGDDSTYEQYF

v_gene: TRBV29-1
abundance: few
d_gene: NA
j_gene: TRBJ1-2
CDR3nt: TGCAGCGTCAGGACGACCTCTTATGGCTACACCTTC
CDR3aa: CSVRTTSYGYTF

v_gene: TRBV20-1
abundance: NA
d_gene: TRBD2
j_gene: TRBJ2-7
CDR3nt: TGCAGTGCTGGACTAGCGGGGAGAGACTACGAGCAGTACTTC
CDR3aa: CSAGLAGRDYEQYF

v_gene: TRBV5-1
abundance: NA
d_gene: TRBD1
j_gene: TRBJ1-5
CDR3nt: TGCGCCAGCAGCTACGGACAGGGAGAGCCCCAGCATTTT
CDR3aa: CASSYGQGEPQHF

v_gene: TRBV7-2
abundance: few
d_gene: NA
j_gene: TRBJ2-5
CDR3nt: TGTGCCAGCAGCTTTCAGTTCGGAGAGACCCAGTACTTC
CDR3aa: CASSFQFGETQYF

v_gene: TRBV4-3
abundance: few
d_gene: TRBD1
j_gene: TRBJ1-1
CDR3nt: TGCGCCAGCAGCCCAAATACAGGGGGGGACACTGAAGCTTTCTTT
CDR3aa: CASSPNTGGDTEAFF

v_gene: TRBV10-3
abundance: few
d_gene: TRBD2
j_gene: TRBJ2-7
CDR3nt: TGTGCCATCAGTGTCCAGAGGACTAGCGGCTCCTACGAGCAGTACTTC
CDR3aa: CAISVQRTSGSYEQYF

v_gene: TRBV20-1
abundance: once
d_gene: NA
j_gene: TRBJ2-1
CDR3nt: TGCAGTGCTAGACATGACTGGCACAATGAGCAGTTCTTC
CDR3aa: CSARHDWHNEQFF

v_gene: TRBV30
abundance: once
d_gene: TRBD1
j_gene: TRBJ2-1
CDR3nt: TGTGCCTGGAGTTATCAGGGACAGGGTTCCTACAATGAGCAGTTCTTC
CDR3aa: CAWSYQGQGSYNEQFF

v_gene: TRBV5-1
abundance: NA
d_gene: NA
j_gene: TRBJ2-3
CDR3nt: TGCGCCAGCAGACAGGGAAACCCCACAGATACGCAGTATTTT
CDR3aa: CASRQGNPTDTQYF

v_gene: TRBV9
abundance: NA
d_gene: TRBD2
j_gene: TRBJ2-7
CDR3nt: TGTGCCAGCAGCGTTTCAGCGGGGGAGTCCTACGAGCAGCACTTC
CDR3aa: CASSVSAGESYEQHF

v_gene: TRBV10-3
abundance: NA
d_gene: TRBD2
j_gene: TRBJ2-3
CDR3nt: TGTGCCATCAGAAGGACTAGCGGCACAGATACGCAGTATTTT
CDR3aa: CAIRRTSGTDTQYF

v_gene: TRBV7-7
abundance: few
d_gene: TRBD2
j_gene: TRBJ2-1
CDR3nt: TGTGCTAGCAGCTTAGCCCCAAGGGTAGCGGGGGGCCTGGATGAGCAGTTCTTC
CDR3aa: CASSLAPRVAGGLDEQFF

v_gene: TRBV29-1
abundance: NA
d_gene: NA
j_gene: TRBJ1-1
CDR3nt: TGCAGCCCCTTCGATACAGGAGCGAACACTGAAGCTTTCTTT
CDR3aa: CSPFDTGANTEAFF

v_gene: TRBV20-1
abundance: NA
d_gene: NA
j_gene: TRBJ1-5
CDR3nt: TGCAGTGCTAGGGACGTATTGGGTCAGCCCCAGCATTTT
CDR3aa: CSARDVLGQPQHF

v_gene: TRBV5-5
abundance: NA
d_gene: NA
j_gene: TRBJ1-1
CDR3nt: TGTGCCAGCAGCTTGGTCGCAGGGCAGAACACTGAAGCTTTCTTT
CDR3aa: CASSLVAGQNTEAFF

v_gene: TRBV5-1
abundance: NA
d_gene: TRBD2
j_gene: TRBJ2-3
CDR3nt: TGCGCCAGCAGCTTGGGGCGGGGGGGCGAAGATACGCAGTATTTT
CDR3aa: CASSLGRGGEDTQYF

v_gene: TRBV29-1
abundance: many
d_gene: NA
j_gene: TRBJ2-1
CDR3nt: TGCAGCGGCAGACACAATGAGCAGTTCTTC
CDR3aa: CSGRHNEQFF

v_gene: TRBV12-3/TRBV12-4
abundance: NA
d_gene: NA
j_gene: TRBJ2-7
CDR3nt: TGTGCCAGCAGTCGGGCCGACAAGAACGAGCAGTACTTC
CDR3aa: CASSRADKNEQYF

v_gene: TRBV12-3/TRBV12-4
abundance: few
d_gene: NA
j_gene: TRBJ1-1
CDR3nt: TGTGCCAGCAGCCCCCGACAGCCGAACACTGAAGCTTTCTTT
CDR3aa: CASSPRQPNTEAFF

v_gene: TRBV5-1
abundance: NA
d_gene: TRBD2
j_gene: TRBJ2-1
CDR3nt: TGCGCCAGCAGTCCGGGTCCCAGGACTAGCGGGAGTTCCTACAATGAGCAGTTCTTC
CDR3aa: CASSPGPRTSGSSYNEQFF

v_gene: TRBV4-1
abundance: NA
d_gene: NA
j_gene: TRBJ2-1
CDR3nt: TGCGCCAGCAGCCAAGGAGGCCTTTCCTACAATGAGCAGTTCTTC
CDR3aa: CASSQGGLSYNEQFF

v_gene: TRBV20-1
abundance: NA
d_gene: NA
j_gene: TRBJ2-7
CDR3nt: TGCAGTGCCAAAGGGGCTCCCGGCCACGAGCAGTACTTC
CDR3aa: CSAKGAPGHEQYF

v_gene: TRBV5-1
abundance: NA
d_gene: TRBD1
j_gene: TRBJ1-1
CDR3nt: TGCGCCAGCTACCCGGACAGGGCGGTGAACACTGAAGCTTTCTTT
CDR3aa: CASYPDRAVNTEAFF

v_gene: TRBV11-2
abundance: few
d_gene: TRBD2
j_gene: TRBJ2-7
CDR3nt: TGTGCCAGCAGCTTTACTACGACTAGCGGGAGAATTGGCGAGCAGTACTTC
CDR3aa: CASSFTTTSGRIGEQYF

v_gene: TRBV12-3/TRBV12-4
abundance: NA
d_gene: NA
j_gene: TRBJ2-3
CDR3nt: TGTGCCAGCAGTTTAGGATGGGGCACAGATACGCAGTATTTT
CDR3aa: CASSLGWGTDTQYF

v_gene: TRBV7-6
abundance: NA
d_gene: NA
j_gene: TRBJ2-3
CDR3nt: TGTGCCAGCAGCGAAAGACACCCGGGGGTAGTAGATACGCAGTATTTT
CDR3aa: CASSERHPGVVDTQYF

v_gene: TRBV11-3
abundance: NA
d_gene: NA
j_gene: TRBJ2-7
CDR3nt: TGTGCCAGCAGCCCTAGAGGGCCTTCCGAGCAGTACTTC
CDR3aa: CASSPRGPSEQYF

v_gene: TRBV6-1
abundance: few
d_gene: NA
j_gene: TRBJ2-1
CDR3nt: TGTGCCAGCAGCCCGACCGGGACGACCTACAATGAGCAGTTCTTC
CDR3aa: CASSPTGTTYNEQFF

v_gene: TRBV18
abundance: NA
d_gene: TRBD2
j_gene: TRBJ2-7
CDR3nt: TGTGCCAGCTCAACCCCGACTAGCGTGGGCGAGCAGTACTTC
CDR3aa: CASSTPTSVGEQYF

v_gene: TRBV7-8
abundance: NA
d_gene: TRBD1
j_gene: TRBJ1-5
CDR3nt: TGTGCCAGCAGCTTAGAGGGACAGGGGGTTCAGCCCCAGCATTTT
CDR3aa: CASSLEGQGVQPQHF

v_gene: TRBV7-9
abundance: many
d_gene: NA
j_gene: TRBJ1-5
CDR3nt: TGTGCCAGCAGCTTAGGGGGTAGCGATCAGCCCCAGCATTTT
CDR3aa: CASSLGGSDQPQHF

v_gene: TRBV18
abundance: NA
d_gene: NA
j_gene: TRBJ1-2
CDR3nt: TGTGCCAGCTCACCAACGCCCCCGGCCTTGGCCTATGGCTACACCTTC
CDR3aa: CASSPTPPALAYGYTF

v_gene: TRBV20-1
abundance: few
d_gene: NA
j_gene: TRBJ1-1
CDR3nt: TGCAGTGCCATATACAGGGTTGGCACTGAAGCTTTCTTT
CDR3aa: CSAIYRVGTEAFF

v_gene: TRBV12-3/TRBV12-4
abundance: few
d_gene: NA
j_gene: TRBJ2-7
CDR3nt: TGTGCCAGCAGTCCCCGCGGGGTCGAGCAGTACTTC
CDR3aa: CASSPRGVEQYF

v_gene: TRBV5-1
abundance: few
d_gene: TRBD2
j_gene: TRBJ2-7
CDR3nt: TGCGCCAGCAGCCGGGGACTAGCGGTACCCGACGAGCAGTACTTC
CDR3aa: CASSRGLAVPDEQYF

v_gene: TRBV3-1
abundance: NA
d_gene: NA
j_gene: TRBJ2-5
CDR3nt: TGTGCCAGCAGCTGGGCCCAACAAGAGACCCAGTACTTC
CDR3aa: CASSWAQQETQYF

v_gene: TRBV20-1
abundance: NA
d_gene: TRBD1
j_gene: TRBJ1-2
CDR3nt: TGCAGTCTACGACAGGGGGAACATAACTATGGCTACACCTTC
CDR3aa: CSLRQGEHNYGYTF

v_gene: TRBV20-1
abundance: NA
d_gene: NA
j_gene: TRBJ2-7
CDR3nt: TGCAGTGCTAAACTGGGGGCCCAGTACTCCTACGAGCAGTACTTC
CDR3aa: CSAKLGAQYSYEQYF

v_gene: TRBV5-6
abundance: few
d_gene: NA
j_gene: TRBJ1-2
CDR3nt: TGTGCCAGCATCCCCCGTGTTGGAACTAACTATGGCTACACCTTC
CDR3aa: CASIPRVGTNYGYTF

v_gene: TRBV27
abundance: few
d_gene: TRBD1
j_gene: TRBJ1-1
CDR3nt: TGTGCCAGCAGTTTTAGTACAGGGGGCGGTTTTGAAGCTTTCTTT
CDR3aa: CASSFSTGGGFEAFF